This is a list of T cell receptor beta chains from one sample in a study of cytomegalovirus exposure and HLA in healthy donors. Measured with immunoSEQ multiplex PCR; TCRdb has only the in-frame clones, and not every one. Altogether more than 95,000 clones are present, 70% to 80% being singletons, with the ten largest covering roughly 4.5%. The sequencing input was PBMCs. The source is a man aged 50 to 59 in good health and CMV-seropositive. Each CDR3 is given with its conserved first and last residue. The D gene is left open where the match is weak. Clone sizes are given selectively: once, few, many, or a class where the clone is expanded.

j_call: TRBJ1-2
v_call: TRBV28
d_call: NA
clone_size: NA
cdr3_nt: TGTGCCAGCAAAGAGGGAAACTATGGCTACACCTTC
cdr3_aa: CASKEGNYGYTF

j_call: TRBJ2-7
v_call: TRBV7-8
d_call: TRBD1
clone_size: NA
cdr3_nt: TGTGCCAGCAGCCCCGACAGGGCGGCCGTGATTGAGCAGTACTTC
cdr3_aa: CASSPDRAAVIEQYF

j_call: TRBJ1-6
v_call: TRBV7-8
d_call: NA
clone_size: NA
cdr3_nt: TGTGCCACCGTTTCGAGCTCCTATAATTCACCCCTCCACTTT
cdr3_aa: CATVSSSYNSPLHF

j_call: TRBJ1-2
v_call: TRBV6-1
d_call: TRBD1
clone_size: NA
cdr3_nt: TGTGCCAGCAGTCGGGACAGGGACGGTGGCTACACCTTC
cdr3_aa: CASSRDRDGGYTF

j_call: TRBJ2-3
v_call: TRBV7-8
d_call: TRBD2
clone_size: NA
cdr3_nt: TGTGCCAGCAGCCTTCCCGCCCGACTAGCAGCTAGCACAGATACGCAGTATTTT
cdr3_aa: CASSLPARLAASTDTQYF

j_call: TRBJ2-1
v_call: TRBV27
d_call: NA
clone_size: NA
cdr3_nt: TGTGCCAGCAGAAACAGGGCCAGCTCCTACAATGAGCAGTTCTTC
cdr3_aa: CASRNRASSYNEQFF

j_call: TRBJ2-5
v_call: TRBV7-2
d_call: TRBD1
clone_size: few
cdr3_nt: TGTGCCAGCAGCTTCCAGACAGGGTTGGAGACCCAGTACTTC
cdr3_aa: CASSFQTGLETQYF

j_call: TRBJ1-2
v_call: TRBV5-4
d_call: NA
clone_size: NA
cdr3_nt: TGTGCCAGCAGTTTTGGAGGGACGGTTAACTATGGCTACACCTTC
cdr3_aa: CASSFGGTVNYGYTF

j_call: TRBJ1-4
v_call: TRBV5-1
d_call: NA
clone_size: NA
cdr3_nt: TGCGCCAGCAGCCCCCAGGGAACAACTAATGAAAAACTGTTTTTT
cdr3_aa: CASSPQGTTNEKLFF

j_call: TRBJ1-6
v_call: TRBV28
d_call: NA
clone_size: NA
cdr3_nt: TGTGCCAGCATCCTGGGCTCGGCCCATAATTCACCCCTCCACTTT
cdr3_aa: CASILGSAHNSPLHF

j_call: TRBJ1-5
v_call: TRBV7-9
d_call: TRBD1
clone_size: NA
cdr3_nt: TGTTCCAGCAGCTCCGGACAGGATAGCAATCAGCCCCAGCATTTT
cdr3_aa: CSSSSGQDSNQPQHF

j_call: TRBJ2-3
v_call: TRBV4-1
d_call: NA
clone_size: few
cdr3_nt: TGCGCCAGCAGCCAAGAGGCTTGGGAGCACACAGATACGCAGTATTTT
cdr3_aa: CASSQEAWEHTDTQYF

j_call: TRBJ1-1
v_call: TRBV5-1
d_call: NA
clone_size: NA
cdr3_nt: TGCGCCAGCAGCTTGGATTTATTAGTCCCTGAAGCTTTCTTT
cdr3_aa: CASSLDLLVPEAFF

j_call: TRBJ2-2
v_call: TRBV11-2
d_call: NA
clone_size: NA
cdr3_nt: TGTGCCAGCAGCTTAAGGCGAGAGGGGGACGGGGAGCTGTTTTTT
cdr3_aa: CASSLRREGDGELFF

j_call: TRBJ2-7
v_call: TRBV6-1
d_call: NA
clone_size: few
cdr3_nt: TGTGCCAGCAGTGAAGGTAGTTCCTACGAGCAGTACTTC
cdr3_aa: CASSEGSSYEQYF

j_call: TRBJ2-5
v_call: TRBV7-9
d_call: TRBD1
clone_size: NA
cdr3_nt: TGTGCCAGCAGCTTAGGTTACAGGGGAGAAGGAGAGACCCAGTACTTC
cdr3_aa: CASSLGYRGEGETQYF

j_call: TRBJ2-3
v_call: TRBV4-1
d_call: TRBD1
clone_size: NA
cdr3_nt: TGCGCCAGCAGCCGCTCAGGGGGACAAGTCACAGATACGCAGTATTTT
cdr3_aa: CASSRSGGQVTDTQYF

j_call: TRBJ1-6
v_call: TRBV5-1
d_call: NA
clone_size: NA
cdr3_nt: TGCGCCAGCTCTACCGGGAATAATTCACCCCTCCACTTT
cdr3_aa: CASSTGNNSPLHF

j_call: TRBJ2-5
v_call: TRBV14
d_call: TRBD2
clone_size: NA
cdr3_nt: TGTGCCAGCAGCCGAGAAGCGGGAGGGATACTAGAGACCCAGTACTTC
cdr3_aa: CASSREAGGILETQYF

j_call: TRBJ2-2
v_call: TRBV9
d_call: TRBD2
clone_size: few
cdr3_nt: TGTGCCAGCAGCGTGGGGCGGGAGGGCCGGACCGGGGAGCTGTTTTTT
cdr3_aa: CASSVGREGRTGELFF

j_call: TRBJ1-5
v_call: TRBV6-1
d_call: NA
clone_size: NA
cdr3_nt: TGTGCCAGCAGTGAGAGAATAGACAGGCGTCAGCCCCAGCATTTT
cdr3_aa: CASSERIDRRQPQHF

j_call: TRBJ2-1
v_call: TRBV6-1
d_call: NA
clone_size: NA
cdr3_nt: TGTGCCAGCAGTGGTGACAGCAATGAGCAGTTCTTC
cdr3_aa: CASSGDSNEQFF

j_call: TRBJ2-1
v_call: TRBV11-2
d_call: TRBD2
clone_size: NA
cdr3_nt: TGTGCCAGCAGCTCCCGCGGTAGCGGGAGTAGTAATGAGCAGTTCTTC
cdr3_aa: CASSSRGSGSSNEQFF

j_call: TRBJ2-4
v_call: TRBV7-2
d_call: TRBD2
clone_size: NA
cdr3_nt: TGTGCCAGCAGGCTAGCGGGAGGGTCTGCCAAAAACATTCAGTACTTC
cdr3_aa: CASRLAGGSAKNIQYF

j_call: TRBJ2-3
v_call: TRBV4-3
d_call: NA
clone_size: NA
cdr3_nt: TGCGCCAGCAGCCAAGATTGGCTAGCAGACCGCACAGATACGCAGTATTTT
cdr3_aa: CASSQDWLADRTDTQYF

j_call: TRBJ1-1
v_call: TRBV6-5
d_call: NA
clone_size: few
cdr3_nt: TGTGCCAGCAGACCTACGACAGTGAACACTGAAGCTTTCTTT
cdr3_aa: CASRPTTVNTEAFF

j_call: TRBJ2-1
v_call: TRBV2
d_call: TRBD1
clone_size: NA
cdr3_nt: TGTGCCGACAGGGGGGGACAGGGAGTCGGTGAGCAGTTCTTC
cdr3_aa: CADRGGQGVGEQFF

j_call: TRBJ1-2
v_call: TRBV30
d_call: NA
clone_size: NA
cdr3_nt: TGTGCCTGGAGTGTAGTTTCGTTGGAAACTTTCGGGTATGGCTACACCTTC
cdr3_aa: CAWSVVSLETFGYGYTF

j_call: TRBJ2-1
v_call: TRBV4-2
d_call: NA
clone_size: few
cdr3_nt: TGTGCCAGCAGCCAAGTTCCCCCGAGCTCCTACAATGAGCAGTTCTTC
cdr3_aa: CASSQVPPSSYNEQFF

j_call: TRBJ2-5
v_call: TRBV9
d_call: NA
clone_size: NA
cdr3_nt: TGTGCCAGCAGCGTCAGTAGGGGCCAAGAGACCCAGTACTTC
cdr3_aa: CASSVSRGQETQYF

j_call: TRBJ2-5
v_call: TRBV11-2
d_call: NA
clone_size: NA
cdr3_nt: TGTGCCAGCAGCCCGAGCATCCAAGAGACCCAGTACTTC
cdr3_aa: CASSPSIQETQYF